Listed below are T cell receptor beta chains from one sample, sequenced in a study of shared clonotypes between healthy human individuals. Assay: immunoSEQ multiplex PCR; the TCRdb copy retains only in-frame clones and omits some. The sample consists of roughly 2.6 million clones, more than 90% of them appearing once. The sequenced sample consisted of naive CD4+ T cells sorted from blood. Receptors originate from a man younger than 35 in good health. Each CDR3 is given with its conserved first and last residue. The D gene is left open where the match is weak. Part of the rows lack a size; the others show once, few, many or a class for expanded clones.

j_call cdr3_length clone_size v_call d_call cdr3_nt cdr3_aa
TRBJ1-4 15 - TRBV5-1 - TGCGCCAGCAGCTTGTCCGATCCAGGTCCCGAAAAACTGTTTTTT CASSLSDPGPEKLFF
TRBJ2-7 14 - TRBV7-3 TRBD1 TGTGCCAGCAGCTTGGACAGGGGATCCCACGAGCAGTACTTC CASSLDRGSHEQYF
TRBJ2-7 14 - TRBV18 - TGTGCCAGCTCACCCTCAGGCGGTACCTACGAGCAGTACTTC CASSPSGGTYEQYF
TRBJ2-7 12 - TRBV6-1 TRBD2 TGTGCCAGCAGTCCGGGAGGGTGGGAGCAGTACTTC CASSPGGWEQYF
TRBJ1-5 13 - TRBV6-5 - TGTGCCAGCCTGCTCAACCCCGGGCAGCCCCAGCATTTT CASLLNPGQPQHF
TRBJ2-7 15 - TRBV6-1 TRBD1 TGTGCCAGCAGTGAAGTCGGGACAGGGTACTACGAGCAGTACTTC CASSEVGTGYYEQYF
TRBJ2-2 16 - TRBV11-2 - TGTGCCAGCATCCGGGTGGAGGGCGCGAACACCGGGGAGCTGTTTTTT CASIRVEGANTGELFF
TRBJ1-2 15 once TRBV9 TRBD1 TGTGCCAGCAGCCCCTGGGACAGGGGCAACTATGGCTACACCTTC CASSPWDRGNYGYTF
TRBJ2-3 15 - TRBV5-1 - TGCGCCAGCAGCTTGGAAGGCAGGGGACCAGATACGCAGTATTTT CASSLEGRGPDTQYF
TRBJ1-5 14 - TRBV19 TRBD1 TGTGCCAGTTTGCCGGGACAGGGGAATCAGCCCCAGCATTTT CASLPGQGNQPQHF
TRBJ1-2 15 - TRBV5-4 - TGTGCCAGCAGCCCCCCTGGAGGTTTTAACTATGGCTACACCTTC CASSPPGGFNYGYTF
TRBJ2-3 15 - TRBV30 TRBD2 TGTGCCTGGCGCGGCCAGGGACTAGCCCCAGATACGCAGTATTTT CAWRGQGLAPDTQYF
TRBJ2-5 15 - TRBV5-4 - TGTGCCAGCAGCTCCGGGGGAGCCGTAGAAGAGACCCAGTACTTC CASSSGGAVEETQYF
TRBJ1-1 16 - TRBV2 TRBD1 TGTGCCAGCAGTGTCGTCGGGGACAGGGGATGGACTGAAGCTTTCTTT CASSVVGDRGWTEAFF
TRBJ1-5 13 - TRBV7-9 - TGTGCCAGCGGAGAGAATGCGGGCCAGCCCCAGCATTTT CASGENAGQPQHF
TRBJ1-1 10 few TRBV29-1 - TGCAGCGTTTATGTAATTGAAGCTTTCTTT CSVYVIEAFF
TRBJ1-1 13 - TRBV11-2 - TGTGCCAGCAGCTTAGGGGCAGCCCTTGAAGCTTTCTTT CASSLGAALEAFF
TRBJ1-6 14 once TRBV11-2 TRBD1 TGTGCCAGCAGCGTCAGGGGGCAGGATTCACCCCTCCACTTT CASSVRGQDSPLHF
TRBJ2-3 16 - TRBV7-9 TRBD1 TGTGCCAGCAGCTTAGATTGGGGGACAGGGGCAGATACGCAGTATTTT CASSLDWGTGADTQYF
TRBJ1-1 14 - TRBV5-1 - TGCGCCAGCAGCTTTCGAGCAGAGAACACTGAAGCTTTCTTT CASSFRAENTEAFF
TRBJ2-6 15 - TRBV6-5 - TGTGCCAGCACCAACGGCTACTCTGGGGCCAACGTCCTGACTTTC CASTNGYSGANVLTF
TRBJ1-5 14 few TRBV30 - TGTGCCTGGAGTGTAACCGGAAGCAATCAGCCCCAGCATTTT CAWSVTGSNQPQHF
TRBJ2-3 14 - TRBV7-9 - TGTGCCAGCAGCTTATCCGGCAGCACAGATACGCAGTATTTT CASSLSGSTDTQYF
TRBJ1-4 16 - TRBV15 - TGTGCCACCAGCATTCCGACACAACGGGCTAATGAAAAACTGTTTTTT CATSIPTQRANEKLFF
TRBJ2-4 16 - TRBV5-4 - TGTGCCAGCAGCTTTAAGTCTGGGGCAGCCAAAAACATTCAGTACTTC CASSFKSGAAKNIQYF
TRBJ2-5 12 once TRBV7-2 - TGTGCCAGCACCATATATGTGGAGACCCAGTACTTC CASTIYVETQYF
TRBJ1-2 13 - TRBV6-5 TRBD1 TGTGCCAGCAGTTCTACAGGGGTCCATGGCTACACCTTC CASSSTGVHGYTF